The clone carrying this T cell receptor beta chain was seen a few times. The data are from a study of blood T cell repertoires in COVID-19. Across the study: The origin of the acute and convalescent COVID-19 samples was the United States, Italy and Spain. T cells, B-cell-depleted T cells, or PBMCs supplied cDNA or gDNA.

The germline V gene encodes CDR1 SGHAT and CDR2 FQNNGV. The CDR3 consists of 15 residues. Trimming stripped 5 bases from V and 2 bases from J, with 13 bases between. Authors' processing steps: Cell counts per sample came from amplifying reference gene primers. TCRdb keeps only in-frame clones here, not all; method: immunoSEQ multiplex PCR. Clone size and the V and J calls come from that table; the DNA yielded D and trimming. Seen here are roughly 250,000 clones, approximately 79% observed once, and the top ten hold 4.5% to 6%. The receptor was derived from a woman older than 75 with active or convalescent COVID-19. The chain joins TRBV11-2 to TRBJ1-3; D perhaps matches TRBD1 (6 bases). Sample: peripheral blood. The CDR3 bases are TGTGCCAGCAGCCTAGCAACAGGGACTGGAAACACCATATATTTT. It encodes CASSLATGTGNTIYF.